The 26 T cell receptor beta chains given below trace back to one sample, sequenced in a study of siplizumab effects on memory and regulatory T cells. Clones were read by immunoSEQ multiplex PCR, and TCRdb kept only the in-frame ones, dropping some. The table includes some 97,000 clones, approximately 94% detected once. Sequencing was done on a sample of Tregs sorted from blood. These receptors were obtained from a human donor in good health.

The rearrangement joins TRBV10-2 to TRBJ2-7, with D uncertain. In germline, CDR1 is WSHSY, CDR2 SAAADI. Trimming removed 4 bases from V and 2 bases from J, with 18 bases in between. CDR3 size: 16 residues. In DNA, the CDR3 is TGCGCCAGCAGTGCGCTTTTTGCCACTACTACCTACGAGCAGTACTTC. Its protein product is CASSALFATTTYEQYF.

J is TRBJ1-1 and V is TRBV18; D is unclear. The V end was cut by 0 bases, the J end by 0 bases, with 17 bases between. The CDR3 runs to 18 residues. From germline, CDR1 is KGHSH and CDR2 LQKENI. The CDR3 reads CASSPPGPAAWVNTEAFF. In DNA form, the CDR3 reads TGTGCCAGCTCACCACCGGGCCCGGCGGCTTGGGTGAACACTGAAGCTTTCTTT.

CDR3 region: CASSPRVGELDYEQYF. CDR3 sequence (DNA): TGTGCCAGCTCACCAAGGGTCGGAGAGTTAGATTACGAGCAGTACTTC. V usage is TRBV18 and J usage is TRBJ2-7; D uncertain. This CDR3 has 16 residues. CDR1 KGHSH and CDR2 LQKENI come from the germline V gene. Trimming took 2 bases from V and 4 from J, leaving 18 bases between them.

The chain has TRBV11-2 and TRBJ1-3, with D unclear. V was shortened by 3 bases and J by 0 bases, with 9 bases between the two germline ends. Germline V gene lookup returns CDR1 SGHAT and CDR2 FQNNGV. This CDR3 is 15 amino acids long. The chain's CDR3 is CASSFRIYSGNTIYF. The DNA for the CDR3 is TGTGCCAGCAGCTTCAGGATCTACTCTGGAAACACCATATATTTT. Full variable domain (rest looked up from reference TRBV11-2 and TRBJ1-3): EAGVAQSPRYKIIEKRQSVAFWCNPISGHATLYWYQQILGQGPKLLIQFQNNGVVDDSQLPKDRFSAERLKGVDSTLKIQPAKLEDSAVYLCASSFRIYSGNTIYFGEGSWLTVV.

V and J are TRBV6-5 and TRBJ1-4; no clear D gene. In germline, CDR1 is MNHEY, CDR2 SVGAGI. Trimming took 6 bases from V and 0 from J, leaving 11 bases between them. The CDR3 runs to 15 residues. This CDR3 is CASRLTRATNEKLFF. In nucleotides, the CDR3 is TGTGCCAGCAGGCTGACAAGAGCAACTAATGAAAAACTGTTTTTT.

The chain carries TRBV18 and TRBJ1-5, with D perhaps TRBD1 (6 bases). The V end lost 3 bases, the J end lost 0 bases, and 12 bases lay between the germline ends. The CDR3 extends over 16 amino acids. Germline-derived CDR1 and CDR2 are KGHSH and LQKENI. The CDR3: CASSPETGYSNQPQHF. The CDR3 bases are TGTGCCAGCTCACCGGAGACAGGATATAGCAATCAGCCCCAGCATTTT. The variable domain in full, with the rest retrieved from reference TRBV18 and TRBJ1-5, is NAGVMQNPRHLVRRRGQEARLRCSPMKGHSHVYWYRQLPEEGLKFMVYLQKENIIDESGMPKERFSAEFPKEGPSILRIQQVVRGDSAAYFCASSPETGYSNQPQHFGDGTRLSIL.

DNA of the CDR3: TGTGCCAGCAGTTTATTTAGCGGGAGGGCCGGTAATGAGCAGTTCTTC. It translates to CASSLFSGRAGNEQFF. V gene TRBV27 combines with J gene TRBJ2-1; 11 bases align to TRBD2. Trimming cost V 1 base and J 7 bases; bases outside gene matches: 6. The CDR3 spans 16 residues. The germline V gene has CDR1 MNHEY and CDR2 SMNVEV (reference sequence).

V usage is TRBV5-1 and J usage is TRBJ2-1; D is tentatively TRBD1 or TRBD2 (5 bases each). Per the germline V gene, CDR1 is SGHRS and CDR2 is YFSETQ. The CDR3 consists of 12 residues. Trimming removed 0 bases at V and 9 bases at J, with 7 bases between. Here the CDR3 DNA reads TGCGCCAGCAGCTTGGCTGGGACTGAGCAGTTCTTC. It translates to CASSLAGTEQFF.

V gene TRBV6-5 combines with J gene TRBJ2-6, with 7 bases fitting TRBD1. The CDR3 spans 15 residues. V lost 6 bases, J lost 2 bases, and 4 bases stayed unmatched. CDR1 is MNHEY, CDR2 SVGAGI, per germline. The CDR3, as DNA: TGTGCCAGCAGCGTTACAGGGGCTGGGGCCAACGTCCTGACTTTC. Its translation is CASSVTGAGANVLTF.

CDR3 bases: TGTGCCAGTAGTAGGGTGAGGGACATACAAGAGACCCAGTACTTC. Amino acid sequence: CASSRVRDIQETQYF. The V call is TRBV19, the J call TRBJ2-5, with a possible D match to TRBD1 (6 bases). Germline CDR1 and CDR2: LNHDA and SQIVND (reference sequence). V lost 4 bases and J lost 2, with 14 bases in between. The CDR3 is 15 residues long.

This sequence joins TRBV6-6 and TRBJ2-1; 7 bases match TRBD2. The V segment lost 6 bases and the J segment 2 bases; nucleotides outside the gene matches: 4. Per the germline V gene, CDR1 is MNHNY and CDR2 is SVGAGI (reference sequence). This CDR3 is 14 amino acids long. The CDR3 DNA reads as TGTGCCAGCAGGGCGGGAGTGGCCTACAATGAGCAGTTCTTC. Translating gives CASRAGVAYNEQFF.

The rearrangement joins TRBV28 to TRBJ2-4; TRBD1 or TRBD2 may be the D gene (5 bases each). Germline CDR1 MDHEN, CDR2 SYDVKM. The CDR3 contains 15 residues. Trimming pared 6 bases from V and 6 bases from J, leaving 18 bases between. The CDR3 is CASRAPGAPRNIQYF. CDR3 nucleotide sequence: TGTGCCAGCAGGGCCCCCGGGGCGCCCCGAAACATTCAGTACTTC.

The chain carries TRBV29-1 and TRBJ1-6; 8 nucleotides match TRBD1. Germline V gene lookup returns CDR1 SQVTM and CDR2 ANQGSEA. The CDR3 runs 13 residues. The junction had 4 bases not matched to a gene; V was cut back by 6 bases and J by 6 bases. The CDR3 reads CSVGTGLNSPLHF. The CDR3 nucleotides read TGCAGCGTCGGGACAGGCCTTAATTCACCCCTCCACTTT.

This clone was seen once. This chain links TRBV11-2 with TRBJ2-7; 8 bases fit TRBD2. The CDR3 spans 15 residues. Germline loops: CDR1 SGHAT, CDR2 FQNNGV. J was trimmed by 6 bases and V by 6 bases; bases with no gene match: 13. DNA of the CDR3: TGTGCCAGCAGTGGTCAGGCGGGAGGTTTCTTCGAGCAGTACTTC. This codes for CASSGQAGGFFEQYF.

The rearrangement uses TRBV19 and TRBJ1-2, with D tentatively TRBD1 (5 bases). CDR1 LNHDA and CDR2 SQIVND come from the germline V gene (reference sequence). The CDR3 spans 15 residues. Trimming left V 4 bases short and J 1 base short, with 13 bases between. The chain's CDR3 is CASSKGPGGNYGYTF. The CDR3 nucleotides read TGTGCCAGTAGTAAGGGCCCCGGGGGTAACTATGGCTACACCTTC.

The rearrangement joins TRBV5-4 to TRBJ1-4; D is uncertain. The CDR3 totals 14 residues. Per germline, CDR1 SGHNT and CDR2 YYREEE (reference sequence). Trimming took off 1 base at V and 6 bases at J, with 10 bases between the two ends. In DNA, the CDR3 is TGTGCCAGCAGCTTGTCGATGCTGGATGAAAAACTGTTTTTT. It specifies CASSLSMLDEKLFF.

This sequence joins TRBV19 and TRBJ2-7; D is possibly TRBD1 or TRBD2 (5 bases each). V dropped 6 bases and J dropped 1 base, with 19 bases sitting between them. CDR3 length: 16 residues. From germline, CDR1 is LNHDA and CDR2 SQIVND (reference sequence). CDR3 amino acids: CASSKNAGTGSYEQYF. The CDR3 region has the DNA TGTGCCAGTAGCAAAAATGCCGGGACCGGATCCTACGAGCAGTACTTC.

The rearrangement links TRBV5-1 to TRBJ2-5; no clear D. The length of the CDR3 is 14 residues. The germline V and J ends were trimmed by 0 bases and 2 bases, with 8 bases remaining between them. Per the germline V gene, CDR1 is SGHRS and CDR2 is YFSETQ. CDR3 sequence: CASSLAPGQETQYF. Written as DNA, the CDR3 is TGCGCCAGCAGCTTGGCCCCAGGTCAAGAGACCCAGTACTTC.

The chain carries TRBV28 and TRBJ2-5, with TRBD2 identical over 8 bases. Germline trimming cut 4 bases from V and 5 bases from J; bases unmatched to any gene: 15. This CDR3 comprises 17 residues. Germline V gene sequence: CDR1 MDHEN, CDR2 SYDVKM. For the CDR3, the DNA is TGTGCCAGCAGTTACGTACGGTCTAGCGGGTGGGGGGAGACCCAGTACTTC. It encodes CASSYVRSSGWGETQYF.

This clone has just one count. The rearrangement links TRBV6-1 to TRBJ2-2; 10 bases agree with TRBD2. The V gene's germline CDR1 is MNHNS and CDR2 SASEGT. This CDR3 is 15 amino acids long. V was clipped by 6 bases and J by 7 bases; unmatched bases: 8. CDR3 sequence reads: CASRVSSGGFGELFF. CDR3 coding DNA: TGTGCCAGCAGAGTTTCTAGCGGGGGCTTCGGGGAGCTGTTTTTT.

The chain uses TRBV2 and TRBJ2-7; the D is unclear. From germline, CDR1 is SNHLY and CDR2 FYNNEI. The CDR3 spans 11 residues. With 4 bases removed from V and 3 bases from J, the gap between germline ends came to 4 bases. The CDR3 spells CASSGHYEQYF. The CDR3 DNA follows: TGTGCCAGCAGTGGTCACTACGAGCAGTACTTC.

This clone is a singleton in its sample. CDR3 sequence reads: CASSLAAAGGGNEQFF. The CDR3 nucleotides are TGCGCCAGCAGCCTCGCGGCAGCGGGAGGGGGGAATGAGCAGTTCTTC. The chain carries TRBV5-1 and TRBJ2-1; 10 positions agree with TRBD2. CDR1 and CDR2 from the germline V gene are SGHRS and YFSETQ. The V and J ends lost 4 bases and 7 bases, in that order; junction bases with no gene match: 11. This CDR3 is built from 16 residues. Drawing the rest from reference TRBV5-1 and TRBJ2-1, the complete variable domain is KAGVTQTPRYLIKTRGQQVTLSCSPISGHRSVSWYQQTPGQGLQFLFEYFSETQRNKGNFPGRFSGRQFSNSRSEMNVSTLELGDSALYLCASSLAAAGGGNEQFFGPGTRLTVL.

The V and J genes are TRBV27 and TRBJ2-7, with 9 bases fitting TRBD1. Germline V gene sequence: CDR1 MNHEY, CDR2 SMNVEV (reference sequence). This CDR3 contains 14 residues. The V segment lost 6 bases and the J segment 2 bases; nucleotides outside the gene matches: 5. The CDR3 nucleotides read TGTGCCAGCAGCATACAGGGGGCGCCCTACGAGCAGTACTTC. Protein sequence: CASSIQGAPYEQYF.

The rearrangement uses TRBV28 and TRBJ1-4; D gene uncertain. The V end was cut by 6 bases, the J end by 4 bases, with 12 bases between. The CDR3 contains 14 residues. The germline CDR1 and CDR2 sequences are MDHEN and SYDVKM. The CDR3 DNA sequence: TGTGCCAGCAGGCGACCCTTATATAATGAAAAACTGTTTTTT. This translates into CASRRPLYNEKLFF.

The rearrangement joins TRBV10-3 to TRBJ2-2; no clear D. Trimming left V 6 bases short and J 5 bases short, with 4 bases between. Germline lookup yields CDR1 ENHRY and CDR2 SYGVKD. This CDR3 is built from 11 residues. The CDR3 region is CAIRGTGELFF. CDR3 coding DNA: TGTGCCATCAGGGGGACCGGGGAGCTGTTTTTT.

The chain has TRBV15 and TRBJ2-2; D gene ambiguous. The CDR3 has 14 amino acids. Germline CDR1 is LNHNV and CDR2 is YYDKDF (reference sequence). The ends were cut back, 0 bases at V and 5 bases at J, with 7 bases in the middle. The CDR3 DNA reads as TGTGCCACCAGCAGAGAAGCTAGAACCGGGGAGCTGTTTTTT. It specifies CATSREARTGELFF.